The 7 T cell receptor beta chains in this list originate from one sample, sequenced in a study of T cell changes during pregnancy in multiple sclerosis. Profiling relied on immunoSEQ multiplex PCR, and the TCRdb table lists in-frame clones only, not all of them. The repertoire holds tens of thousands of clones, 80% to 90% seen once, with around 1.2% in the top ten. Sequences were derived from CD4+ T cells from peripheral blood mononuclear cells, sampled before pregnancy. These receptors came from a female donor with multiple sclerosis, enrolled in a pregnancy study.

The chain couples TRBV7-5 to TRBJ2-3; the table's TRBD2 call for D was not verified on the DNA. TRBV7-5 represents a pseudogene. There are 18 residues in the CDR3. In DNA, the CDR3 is TGTGTCAGAAGCAATCCCAACTTTCTAGCGGGAAGGATAGATACGCAGTATTTT. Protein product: CVRSNPNFLAGRIDTQYF.

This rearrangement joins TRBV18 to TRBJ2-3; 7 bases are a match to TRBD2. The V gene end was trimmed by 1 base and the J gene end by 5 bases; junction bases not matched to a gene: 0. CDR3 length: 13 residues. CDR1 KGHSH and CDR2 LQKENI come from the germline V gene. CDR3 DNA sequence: TGTGCCAGCTCACCACTAGCGGGAGATACGCAGTATTTT. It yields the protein CASSPLAGDTQYF.

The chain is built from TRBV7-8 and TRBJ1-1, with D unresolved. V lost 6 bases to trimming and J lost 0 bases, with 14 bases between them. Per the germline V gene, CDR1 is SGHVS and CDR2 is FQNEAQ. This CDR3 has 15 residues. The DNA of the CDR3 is TGTGCCAGCAGTACGAGCGGAAACATGAACACTGAAGCTTTCTTT. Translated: CASSTSGNMNTEAFF.

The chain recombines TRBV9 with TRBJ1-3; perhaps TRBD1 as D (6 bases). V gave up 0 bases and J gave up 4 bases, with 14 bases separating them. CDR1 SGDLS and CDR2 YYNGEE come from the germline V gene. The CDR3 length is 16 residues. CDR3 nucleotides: TGTGCCAGCAGCGTAGGTAGGACAGACCTCGGAAACACCATATATTTT. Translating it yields CASSVGRTDLGNTIYF.

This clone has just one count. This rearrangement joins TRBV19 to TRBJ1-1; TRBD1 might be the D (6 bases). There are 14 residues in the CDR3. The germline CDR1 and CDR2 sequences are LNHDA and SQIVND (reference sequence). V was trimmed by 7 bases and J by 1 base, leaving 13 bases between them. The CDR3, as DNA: TGTGCCAGTAACGACCACAGGGCGAACACTGAAGCTTTCTTT. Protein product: CASNDHRANTEAFF. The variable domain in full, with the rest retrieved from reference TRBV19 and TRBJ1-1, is DGGITQSPKYLFRKEGQNVTLSCEQNLNHDAMYWYRQDPGQGLRLIYYSQIVNDFQKGDIAEGYSVSREKKESFPLTVTSAQKNPTAFYLCASNDHRANTEAFFGQGTRLTVV.

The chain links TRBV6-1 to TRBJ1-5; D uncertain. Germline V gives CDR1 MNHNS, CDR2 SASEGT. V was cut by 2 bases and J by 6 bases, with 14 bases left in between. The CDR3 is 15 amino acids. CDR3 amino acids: CASSELAGVGQPQHF. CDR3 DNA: TGTGCCAGCAGTGAATTGGCGGGCGTGGGTCAGCCCCAGCATTTT.

CDR3 in amino acids: CASSQGTGVNEKLFF. The CDR3 coding sequence is TGCGCCAGCAGCCAAGGGACAGGGGTTAATGAAAAACTGTTTTTT. V is TRBV4-3 and J is TRBJ1-4, with TRBD1 identical over 9 bases. CDR1 LGHNA and CDR2 YSLEER come from the germline V gene. J gave up 4 bases and V 1 base, and 1 base lay outside the gene matches. There are 15 residues in the CDR3.